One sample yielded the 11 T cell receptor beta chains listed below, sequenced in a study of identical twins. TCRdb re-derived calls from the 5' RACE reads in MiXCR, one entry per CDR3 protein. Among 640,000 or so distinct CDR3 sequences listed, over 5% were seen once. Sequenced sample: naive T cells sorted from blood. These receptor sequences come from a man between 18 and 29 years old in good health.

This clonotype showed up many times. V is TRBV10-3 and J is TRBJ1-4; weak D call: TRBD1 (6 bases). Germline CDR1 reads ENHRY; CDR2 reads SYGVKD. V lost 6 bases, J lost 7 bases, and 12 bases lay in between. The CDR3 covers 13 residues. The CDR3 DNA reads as TGTGCCATCAGGGGGGCTGGGAGTGAAAAACTGTTTTTT. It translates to CAIRGAGSEKLFF.

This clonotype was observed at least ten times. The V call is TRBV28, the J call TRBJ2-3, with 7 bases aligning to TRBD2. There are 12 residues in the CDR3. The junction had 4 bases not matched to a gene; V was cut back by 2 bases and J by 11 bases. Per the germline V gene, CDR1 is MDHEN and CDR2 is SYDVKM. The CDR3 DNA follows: TGTGCCAGCAGTTTAAGCGGGACCCAGCAGTATTTT. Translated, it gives CASSLSGTQQYF.

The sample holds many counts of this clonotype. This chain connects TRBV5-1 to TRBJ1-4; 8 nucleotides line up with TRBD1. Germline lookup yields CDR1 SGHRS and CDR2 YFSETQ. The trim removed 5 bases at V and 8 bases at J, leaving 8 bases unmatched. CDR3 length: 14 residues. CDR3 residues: CASSQGAGPEKLFF. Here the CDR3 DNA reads TGCGCCAGCAGTCAGGGGGCAGGGCCGGAAAAACTGTTTTTT.

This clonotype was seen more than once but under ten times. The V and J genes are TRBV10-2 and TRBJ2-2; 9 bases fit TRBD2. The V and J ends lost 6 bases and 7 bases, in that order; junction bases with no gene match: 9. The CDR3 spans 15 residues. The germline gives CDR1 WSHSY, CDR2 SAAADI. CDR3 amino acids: CASRSLAGVVGELFF. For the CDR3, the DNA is TGCGCCAGCAGATCATTAGCGGGAGTTGTCGGGGAGCTGTTTTTT.

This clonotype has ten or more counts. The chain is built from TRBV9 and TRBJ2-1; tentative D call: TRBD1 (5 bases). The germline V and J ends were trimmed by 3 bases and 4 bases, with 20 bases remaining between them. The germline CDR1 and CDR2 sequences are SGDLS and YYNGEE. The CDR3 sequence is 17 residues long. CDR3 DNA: TGTGCCAGCAGCGCAGGGCGGTTCGGGTCCTTTTACAATGAGCAGTTCTTC. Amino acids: CASSAGRFGSFYNEQFF.

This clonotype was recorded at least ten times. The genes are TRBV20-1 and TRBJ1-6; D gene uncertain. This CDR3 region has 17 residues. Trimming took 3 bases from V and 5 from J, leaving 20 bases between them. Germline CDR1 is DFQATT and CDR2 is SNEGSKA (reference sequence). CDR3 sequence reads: CSASSSRSGRHNSPLHF. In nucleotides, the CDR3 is TGCAGTGCTAGTAGTTCCCGTTCCGGACGGCATAATTCACCCCTCCACTTT.

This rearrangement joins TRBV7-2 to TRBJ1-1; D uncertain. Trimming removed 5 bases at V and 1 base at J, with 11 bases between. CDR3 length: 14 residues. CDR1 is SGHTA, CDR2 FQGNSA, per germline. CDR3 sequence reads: CASSPRLANTEAFF. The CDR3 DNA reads TGTGCCAGCAGCCCCCGCCTGGCGAACACTGAAGCTTTCTTT. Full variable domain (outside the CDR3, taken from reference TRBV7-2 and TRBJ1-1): GAGVSQSPSNKVTEKGKDVELRCDPISGHTALYWYRQSLGQGLEFLIYFQGNSAPDKSGLPSDRFSAERTGGSVSTLTIQRTQQEDSAVYLCASSPRLANTEAFFGQGTRLTVV.

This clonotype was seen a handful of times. The CDR3 sequence: CASSYSPTGELFF. The DNA of the CDR3 is TGTGCCAGCAGCTACAGTCCAACCGGGGAGCTGTTTTTT. The chain employs TRBV3-1 and TRBJ2-2; D not certain. The CDR3 length is 13 residues. Trimming left V 5 bases short and J 5 bases short, with 9 bases between. Germline loops: CDR1 LGHDT, CDR2 YNNKEL (reference sequence).

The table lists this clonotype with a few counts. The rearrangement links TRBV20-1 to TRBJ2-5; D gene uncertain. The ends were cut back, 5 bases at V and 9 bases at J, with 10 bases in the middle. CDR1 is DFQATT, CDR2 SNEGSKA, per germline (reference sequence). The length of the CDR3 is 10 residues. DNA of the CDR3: TGCAGTGCTCTCACGAAACCCCAGTACTTC. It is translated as CSALTKPQYF.

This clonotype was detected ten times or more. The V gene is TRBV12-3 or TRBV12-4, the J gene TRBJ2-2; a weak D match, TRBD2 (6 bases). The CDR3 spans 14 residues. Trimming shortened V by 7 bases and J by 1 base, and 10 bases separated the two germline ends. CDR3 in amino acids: CASKISGNTGELFF. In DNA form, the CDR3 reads TGTGCCAGCAAGATTAGCGGGAACACCGGGGAGCTGTTTTTT.

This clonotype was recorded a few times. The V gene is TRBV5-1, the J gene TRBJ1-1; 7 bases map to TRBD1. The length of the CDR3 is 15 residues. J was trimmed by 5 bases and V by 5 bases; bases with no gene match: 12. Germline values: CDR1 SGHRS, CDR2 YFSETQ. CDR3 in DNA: TGCGCCAGCAGTCCTTCAGGGGGGATCAAGACTGAAGCTTTCTTT. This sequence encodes CASSPSGGIKTEAFF.